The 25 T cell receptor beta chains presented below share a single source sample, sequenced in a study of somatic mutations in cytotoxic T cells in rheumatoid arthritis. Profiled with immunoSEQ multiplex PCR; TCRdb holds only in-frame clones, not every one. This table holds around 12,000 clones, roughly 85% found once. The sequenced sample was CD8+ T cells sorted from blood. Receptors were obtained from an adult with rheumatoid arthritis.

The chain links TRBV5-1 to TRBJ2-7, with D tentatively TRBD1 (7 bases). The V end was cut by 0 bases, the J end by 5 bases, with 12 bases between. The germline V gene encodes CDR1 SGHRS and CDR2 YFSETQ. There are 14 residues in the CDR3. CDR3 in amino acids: CASSLAGDRDEQYF. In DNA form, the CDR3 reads TGCGCCAGCAGCTTGGCGGGGGACAGAGACGAGCAGTACTTC.

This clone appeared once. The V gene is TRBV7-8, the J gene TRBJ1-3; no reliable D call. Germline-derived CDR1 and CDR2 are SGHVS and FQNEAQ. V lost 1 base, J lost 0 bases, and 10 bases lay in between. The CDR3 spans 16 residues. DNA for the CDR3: TGTGCCAGCAGCTTAGATACGGGGTTCTCTGGAAACACCATATATTTT. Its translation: CASSLDTGFSGNTIYF.

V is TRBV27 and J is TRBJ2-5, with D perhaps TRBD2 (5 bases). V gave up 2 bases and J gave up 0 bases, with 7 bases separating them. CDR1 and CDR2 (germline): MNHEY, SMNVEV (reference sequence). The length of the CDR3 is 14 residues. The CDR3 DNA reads TGTGCCAGCAGTTTAAAGCGGTACCAAGAGACCCAGTACTTC. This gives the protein CASSLKRYQETQYF.

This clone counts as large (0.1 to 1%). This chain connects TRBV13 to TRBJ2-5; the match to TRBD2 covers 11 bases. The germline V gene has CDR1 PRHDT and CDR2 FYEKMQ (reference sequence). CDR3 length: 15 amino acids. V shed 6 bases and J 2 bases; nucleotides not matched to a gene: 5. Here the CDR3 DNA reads TGTGCCAGCAGGCCATCTAGCGGGGGGCAAGAGACCCAGTACTTC. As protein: CASRPSSGGQETQYF.

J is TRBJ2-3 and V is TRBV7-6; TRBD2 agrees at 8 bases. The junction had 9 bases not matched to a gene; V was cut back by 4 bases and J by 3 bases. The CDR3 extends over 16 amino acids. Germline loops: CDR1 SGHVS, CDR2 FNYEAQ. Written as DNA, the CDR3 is TGTGCCAGCAGCTGGGACCGAGCGGGGGTTACAGATACGCAGTATTTT. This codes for CASSWDRAGVTDTQYF.

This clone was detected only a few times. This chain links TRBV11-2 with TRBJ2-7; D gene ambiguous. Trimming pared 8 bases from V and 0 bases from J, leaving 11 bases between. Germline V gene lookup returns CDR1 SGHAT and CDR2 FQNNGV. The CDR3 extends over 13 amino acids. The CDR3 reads CASLKGSSYEQYF. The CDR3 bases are TGTGCCAGCTTAAAGGGAAGCTCCTACGAGCAGTACTTC.

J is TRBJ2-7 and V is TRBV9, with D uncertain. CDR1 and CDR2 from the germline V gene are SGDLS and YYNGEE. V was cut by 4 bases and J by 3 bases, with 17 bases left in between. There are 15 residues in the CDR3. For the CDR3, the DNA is TGTGCCAGCAGCCTCAACCCGACTCTGTACTACGAGCAGTACTTC. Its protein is CASSLNPTLYYEQYF. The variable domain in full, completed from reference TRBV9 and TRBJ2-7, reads DSGVTQTPKHLITATGQRVTLRCSPRSGDLSVYWYQQSLDQGLQFLIQYYNGEERAKGNILERFSAQQFPDLHSELNLSSLELGDSALYFCASSLNPTLYYEQYFGPGTRLTVT.

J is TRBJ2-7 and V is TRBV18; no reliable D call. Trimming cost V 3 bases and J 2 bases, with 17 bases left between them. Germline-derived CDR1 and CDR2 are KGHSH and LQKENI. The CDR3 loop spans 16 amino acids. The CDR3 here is CASSPAPRFKAYEQYF. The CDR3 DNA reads TGTGCCAGCTCACCGGCGCCCAGGTTTAAGGCCTACGAGCAGTACTTC.

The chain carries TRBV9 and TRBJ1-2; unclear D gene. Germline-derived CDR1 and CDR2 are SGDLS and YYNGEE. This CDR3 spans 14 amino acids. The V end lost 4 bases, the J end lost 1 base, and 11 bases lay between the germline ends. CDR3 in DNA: TGTGCCAGCAGCACCCAACTGAGTAACTATGGCTACACCTTC. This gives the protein CASSTQLSNYGYTF.

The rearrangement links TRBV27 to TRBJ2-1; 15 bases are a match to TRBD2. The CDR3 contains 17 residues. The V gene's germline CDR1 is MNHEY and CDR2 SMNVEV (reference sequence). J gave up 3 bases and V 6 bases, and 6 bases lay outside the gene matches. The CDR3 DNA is TGTGCCAGCAGCCAGGGACTAGCGGGGGGTGTCTACAATGAGCAGTTCTTC. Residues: CASSQGLAGGVYNEQFF.

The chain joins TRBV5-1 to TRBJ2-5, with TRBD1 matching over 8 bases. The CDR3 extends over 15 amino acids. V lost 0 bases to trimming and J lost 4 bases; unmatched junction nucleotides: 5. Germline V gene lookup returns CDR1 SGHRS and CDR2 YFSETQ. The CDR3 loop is CASSLGRGRTETQYF. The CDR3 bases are TGCGCCAGCAGCTTGGGCAGGGGGCGTACAGAGACCCAGTACTTC.

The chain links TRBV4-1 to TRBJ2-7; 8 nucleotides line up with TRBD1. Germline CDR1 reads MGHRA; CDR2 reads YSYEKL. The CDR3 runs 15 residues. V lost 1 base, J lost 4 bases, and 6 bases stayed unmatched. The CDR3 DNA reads TGCGCCAGCAGCCAAGTATGGGACAGGACGTACGAGCAGTACTTC. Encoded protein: CASSQVWDRTYEQYF.

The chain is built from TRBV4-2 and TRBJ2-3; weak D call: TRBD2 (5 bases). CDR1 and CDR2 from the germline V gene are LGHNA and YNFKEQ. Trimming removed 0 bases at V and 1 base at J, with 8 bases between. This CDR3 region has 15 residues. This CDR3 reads CASSQDGRGTDTQYF. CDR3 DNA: TGTGCCAGCAGCCAAGATGGGCGGGGCACAGATACGCAGTATTTT.

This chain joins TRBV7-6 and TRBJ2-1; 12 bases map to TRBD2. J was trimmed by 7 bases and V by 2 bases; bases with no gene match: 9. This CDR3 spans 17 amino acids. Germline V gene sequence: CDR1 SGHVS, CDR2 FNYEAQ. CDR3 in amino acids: CASSLLGTSGYENEQFF. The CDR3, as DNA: TGTGCCAGCAGCTTACTCGGGACTAGCGGGTATGAAAATGAGCAGTTCTTC.

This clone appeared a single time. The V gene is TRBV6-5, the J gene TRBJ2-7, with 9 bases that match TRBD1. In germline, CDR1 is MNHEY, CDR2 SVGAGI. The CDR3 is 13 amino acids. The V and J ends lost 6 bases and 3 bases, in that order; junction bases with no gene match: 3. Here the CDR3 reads CASSPTGGYEQYF. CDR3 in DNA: TGTGCCAGCAGCCCGACAGGGGGCTACGAGCAGTACTTC.

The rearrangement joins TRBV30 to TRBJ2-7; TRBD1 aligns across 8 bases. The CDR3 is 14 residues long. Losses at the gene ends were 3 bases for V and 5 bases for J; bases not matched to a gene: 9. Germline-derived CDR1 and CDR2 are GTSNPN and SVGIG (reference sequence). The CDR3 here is CAWSPGQGIHEQYF. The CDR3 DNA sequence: TGTGCCTGGAGCCCAGGACAGGGTATCCACGAGCAGTACTTC.

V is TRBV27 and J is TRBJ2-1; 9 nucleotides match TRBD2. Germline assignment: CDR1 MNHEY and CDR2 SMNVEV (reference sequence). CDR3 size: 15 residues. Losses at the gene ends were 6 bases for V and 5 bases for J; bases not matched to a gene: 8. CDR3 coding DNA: TGTGCCAGCAGCGACGTCAGCGGGGGGCACAATGAGCAGTTCTTC. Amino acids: CASSDVSGGHNEQFF.

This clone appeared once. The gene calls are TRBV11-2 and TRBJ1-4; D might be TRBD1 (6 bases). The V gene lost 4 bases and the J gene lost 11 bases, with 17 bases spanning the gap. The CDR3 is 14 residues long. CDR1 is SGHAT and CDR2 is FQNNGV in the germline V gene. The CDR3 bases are TGTGCCAGCAGCTACCCCGGGACAAATGTGAAACTGTTTTTT. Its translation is CASSYPGTNVKLFF.

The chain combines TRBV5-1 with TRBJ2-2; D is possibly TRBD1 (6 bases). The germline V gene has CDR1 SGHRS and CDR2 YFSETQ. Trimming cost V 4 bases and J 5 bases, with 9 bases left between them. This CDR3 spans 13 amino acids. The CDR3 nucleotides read TGCGCCAGCAGCCGGGACATAACCGGGGAGCTGTTTTTT. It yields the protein CASSRDITGELFF.

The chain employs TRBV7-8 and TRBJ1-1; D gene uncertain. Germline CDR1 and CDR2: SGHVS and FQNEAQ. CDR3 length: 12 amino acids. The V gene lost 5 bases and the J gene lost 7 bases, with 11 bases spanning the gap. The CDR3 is CASSSGRIEAFF. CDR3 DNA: TGTGCCAGCAGCAGCGGGCGGATTGAAGCTTTCTTT. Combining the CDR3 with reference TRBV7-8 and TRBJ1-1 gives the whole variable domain GAGVSQSPRYKVAKRGQDVALRCDPISGHVSLFWYQQALGQGPEFLTYFQNEAQLDKSGLPSDRFFAERPEGSVSTLKIQRTQQEDSAVYLCASSSGRIEAFFGQGTRLTVV.

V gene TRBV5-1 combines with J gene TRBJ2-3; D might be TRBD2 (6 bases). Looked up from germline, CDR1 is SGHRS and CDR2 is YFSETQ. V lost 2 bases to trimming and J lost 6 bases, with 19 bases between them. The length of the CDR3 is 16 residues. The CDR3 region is CASSLEFAGLLDTQYF. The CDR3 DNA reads TGCGCCAGCAGCTTAGAGTTTGCGGGGCTGCTGGATACGCAGTATTTT.

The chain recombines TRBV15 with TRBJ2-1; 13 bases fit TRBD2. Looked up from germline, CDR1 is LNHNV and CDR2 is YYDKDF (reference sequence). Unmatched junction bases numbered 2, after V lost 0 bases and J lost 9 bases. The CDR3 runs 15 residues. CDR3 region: CATSRDRLAGGEQFF. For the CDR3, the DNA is TGTGCCACCAGCAGAGATCGACTAGCGGGAGGTGAGCAGTTCTTC. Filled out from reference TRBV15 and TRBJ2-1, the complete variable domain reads DAMVIQNPRYQVTQFGKPVTLSCSQTLNHNVMYWYQQKSSQAPKLLFHYYDKDFNNEADTPDNFQSRRPNTSFCFLDIRSPGLGDTAMYLCATSRDRLAGGEQFFGPGTRLTVL.

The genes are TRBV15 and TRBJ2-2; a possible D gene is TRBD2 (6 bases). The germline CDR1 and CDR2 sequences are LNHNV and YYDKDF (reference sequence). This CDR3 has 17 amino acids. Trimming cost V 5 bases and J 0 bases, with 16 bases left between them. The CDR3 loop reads CATSARGGYTNTGELFF. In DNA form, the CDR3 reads TGTGCCACCAGCGCTCGTGGGGGGTACACGAACACCGGGGAGCTGTTTTTT. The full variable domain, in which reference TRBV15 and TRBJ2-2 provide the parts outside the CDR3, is DAMVIQNPRYQVTQFGKPVTLSCSQTLNHNVMYWYQQKSSQAPKLLFHYYDKDFNNEADTPDNFQSRRPNTSFCFLDIRSPGLGDTAMYLCATSARGGYTNTGELFFGEGSRLTVL.

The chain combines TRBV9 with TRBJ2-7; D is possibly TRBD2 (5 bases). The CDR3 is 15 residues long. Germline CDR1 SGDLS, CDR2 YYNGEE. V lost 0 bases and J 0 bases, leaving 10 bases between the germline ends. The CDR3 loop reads CASSVAPGISYEQYF. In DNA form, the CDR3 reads TGTGCCAGCAGCGTAGCTCCGGGGATCTCCTACGAGCAGTACTTC.

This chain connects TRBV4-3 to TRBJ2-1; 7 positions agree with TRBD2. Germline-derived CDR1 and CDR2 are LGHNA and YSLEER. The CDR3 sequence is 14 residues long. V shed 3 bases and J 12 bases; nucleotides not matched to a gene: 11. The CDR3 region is CASSQDTWGGVQFF. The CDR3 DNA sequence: TGCGCCAGCAGCCAGGACACCTGGGGGGGTGTGCAGTTCTTC.